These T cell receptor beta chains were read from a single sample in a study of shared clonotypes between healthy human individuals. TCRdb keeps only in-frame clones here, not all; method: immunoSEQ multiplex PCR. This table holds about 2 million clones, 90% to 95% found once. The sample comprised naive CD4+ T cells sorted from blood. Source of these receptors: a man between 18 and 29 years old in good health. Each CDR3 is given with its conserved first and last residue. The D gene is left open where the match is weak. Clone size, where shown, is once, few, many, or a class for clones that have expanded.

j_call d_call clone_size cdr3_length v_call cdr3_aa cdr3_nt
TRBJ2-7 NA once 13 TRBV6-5 CASSRTVNYEQYF TGTGCCAGCAGTAGAACAGTCAACTACGAGCAGTACTTC
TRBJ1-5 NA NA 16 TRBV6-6 CASSFDRRISNQPQHF TGTGCCAGCAGTTTCGACAGGAGAATTAGCAATCAGCCCCAGCATTTT
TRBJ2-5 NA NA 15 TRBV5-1 CASSPMTLGGETQYF TGCGCCAGCAGCCCGATGACACTAGGAGGAGAGACCCAGTACTTC
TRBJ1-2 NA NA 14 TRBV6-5 CASSRTAANYGYTF TGTGCCAGCAGCCGAACGGCTGCTAACTATGGCTACACCTTC
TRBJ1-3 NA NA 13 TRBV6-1 CASKGTSGNTIYF TGTGCCAGCAAGGGAACCTCTGGAAACACCATATATTTT
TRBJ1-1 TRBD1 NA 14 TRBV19 CASSLGQGFTEAFF TGTGCCAGTAGTCTGGGACAGGGGTTTACTGAAGCTTTCTTT
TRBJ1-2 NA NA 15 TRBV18 CASSLFDGENYGYTF TGTGCCAGCTCACTTTTCGACGGTGAGAACTATGGCTACACCTTC
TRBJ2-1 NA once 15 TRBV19 CASSIIPGSDNEQFF TGTGCCAGTAGTATAATCCCGGGATCGGACAATGAGCAGTTCTTC
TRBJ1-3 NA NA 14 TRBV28 CASSRDTLGNTIYF TGTGCCAGCAGTCGGGACACCTTAGGAAACACCATATATTTT
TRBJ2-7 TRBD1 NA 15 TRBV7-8 CASSLGSTGGYEQYF TGTGCCAGCAGCTTAGGGTCGACAGGGGGCTACGAGCAGTACTTC
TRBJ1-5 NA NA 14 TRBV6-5 CASSYRTADQPQHF TGTGCCAGCAGTTACAGGACAGCCGATCAGCCCCAGCATTTT
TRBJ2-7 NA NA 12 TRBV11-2 CASSLAGGEQYF TGTGCCAGCAGCTTAGCCGGCGGGGAGCAGTACTTC
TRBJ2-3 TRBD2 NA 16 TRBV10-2 CASRIGTSGGADTQYF TGCGCCAGCAGGATTGGGACTAGCGGGGGGGCGGATACGCAGTATTTT
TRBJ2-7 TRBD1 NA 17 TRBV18 CASSKSRDRVYSYEQYF TGTGCCAGCTCAAAGTCGAGGGACAGGGTCTACTCCTACGAGCAGTACTTC
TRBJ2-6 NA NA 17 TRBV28 CASRRWRTDSGANVLTF TGTGCCAGCAGAAGATGGCGGACAGACTCTGGGGCCAACGTCCTGACTTTC
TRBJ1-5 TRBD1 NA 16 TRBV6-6 CASSSRDRGANQPQHF TGTGCCAGCAGTTCCCGGGACAGGGGGGCCAATCAGCCCCAGCATTTT
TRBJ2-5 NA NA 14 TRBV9 CASSVGVASETQYF TGTGCCAGCAGCGTAGGAGTAGCGTCAGAGACCCAGTACTTC
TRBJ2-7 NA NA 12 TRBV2 CASRATGREQYF TGTGCCAGCAGAGCGACAGGTCGGGAGCAGTACTTC
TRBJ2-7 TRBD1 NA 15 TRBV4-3 CASSPQGQGTYEQYF TGCGCCAGCAGCCCCCAGGGACAGGGGACTTACGAGCAGTACTTC
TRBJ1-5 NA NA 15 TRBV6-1 CASSLDPGGGQPQHF TGTGCCAGCAGCCTTGACCCCGGGGGCGGTCAGCCCCAGCATTTT
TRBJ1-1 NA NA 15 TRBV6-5 CASSYSRLGSTEAFF TGTGCCAGCAGTTACTCGAGGTTAGGGAGCACTGAAGCTTTCTTT
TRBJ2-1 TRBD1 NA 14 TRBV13 CASSPWDRANEQFF TGTGCCAGCAGCCCCTGGGACAGGGCCAATGAGCAGTTCTTC
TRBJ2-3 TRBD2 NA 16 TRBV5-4 CASSLAGLAGGYTQYF TGTGCCAGCAGCTTGGCCGGATTAGCGGGAGGTTATACGCAGTATTTT
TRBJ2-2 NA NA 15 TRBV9 CASSPGTTDTGELFF TGTGCCAGCAGCCCCGGGACGACGGACACCGGGGAGCTGTTTTTT
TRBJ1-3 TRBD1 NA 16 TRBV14 CASSHAGQPSGNTIYF TGTGCCAGCAGCCACGCGGGACAGCCGTCTGGAAACACCATATATTTT
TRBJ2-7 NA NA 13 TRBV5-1 CASSLAQGTEQYF TGCGCCAGCAGCTTGGCCCAGGGAACCGAGCAGTACTTC
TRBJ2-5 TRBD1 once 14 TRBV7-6 CASSLRQGGETQYF TGTGCCAGCAGCTTAAGACAGGGGGGAGAGACCCAGTACTTC
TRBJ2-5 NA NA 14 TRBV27 CASSPHLYQETQYF TGTGCCAGCAGTCCACACCTGTACCAAGAGACCCAGTACTTC
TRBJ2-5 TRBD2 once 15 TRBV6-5 CASSFRTSLAETQYF TGTGCCAGCAGTTTTAGGACTAGCTTAGCAGAGACCCAGTACTTC
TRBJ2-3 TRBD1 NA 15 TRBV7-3 CASSYRDRGTDTQYF TGTGCCAGCAGCTACCGGGACAGGGGCACAGATACGCAGTATTTT
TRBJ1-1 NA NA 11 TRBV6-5 CASRREGEAFF TGTGCCAGCAGGCGCGAGGGTGAAGCTTTCTTT
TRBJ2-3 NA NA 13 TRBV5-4 CASMGPDTDTQYF TGTGCCAGCATGGGGCCCGACACAGATACGCAGTATTTT
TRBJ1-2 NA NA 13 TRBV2 CASSAGSNYGYTF TGTGCCAGCAGTGCGGGGAGTAACTATGGCTACACCTTC
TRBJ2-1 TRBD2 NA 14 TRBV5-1 CASSRTSDNNEQFF TGCGCCAGCAGCCGGACTAGCGACAACAATGAGCAGTTCTTC